The 31 T cell receptor beta chains below all came from one sample that was sequenced in a study of read filtering for tumor transcriptome and immune sequencing. The library was built from around 400 ng RNA with molecular barcoded adaptors for alpha/delta and beta/gamma chains. TCRdb reprocessed the reads with MiXCR, giving one entry per CDR3 protein. The data show tens of thousands of distinct CDR3 sequences, roughly 21% seen once. What was sequenced was a population of CD138-negative cells sorted from bone marrow. The receptors stem from a donor aged 40 or over with multiple myeloma.

This clonotype was counted at least ten times. The rearrangement links TRBV6-5 to TRBJ2-2, with a weak D call TRBD1 (6 bases). The CDR3 runs 17 residues. Germline values: CDR1 MNHEY, CDR2 SVGAGI. V shed 6 bases and J shed 0 bases, with 17 bases lying between them. The CDR3 bases are TGTGCCAGCAGAACCCCCCGGACAGCTCCGAACACCGGGGAGCTGTTTTTT. Residues: CASRTPRTAPNTGELFF.

This clonotype was picked up many times. The J gene is TRBJ2-7, the V gene TRBV20-1; 8 bases are shared with TRBD2. This CDR3 contains 12 residues. Germline trimming cut 2 bases from V and 3 bases from J; bases unmatched to any gene: 0. Per the germline V gene, CDR1 is DFQATT and CDR2 is SNEGSKA (reference sequence). The CDR3 DNA is TGCAGTGCTAGACTAGCGGGCTACGAGCAGTACTTC. It specifies CSARLAGYEQYF.

This clonotype appeared many times. DNA of the CDR3: TGTGCCAGTCGCCGTGCGGCTAGCGGGTACAATGAGCAGTTCTTC. Amino acid sequence: CASRRAASGYNEQFF. V usage is TRBV19 and J usage is TRBJ2-1; 8 bases match TRBD2. J lost 4 bases, V lost 8 bases, and 10 bases had no gene match. The CDR3 contains 15 residues. The germline gives CDR1 LNHDA, CDR2 SQIVND (reference sequence).

The chain combines TRBV10-2 with TRBJ2-3; 10 bases match TRBD2. Unmatched junction bases numbered 3, after V lost 2 bases and J lost 4 bases. CDR1 WSHSY and CDR2 SAAADI come from the germline V gene. The CDR3 is made up of 15 amino acids. CDR3 sequence reads: CASSEQAGGSDTQYF. DNA for the CDR3: TGCGCCAGCAGTGAGCAAGCGGGGGGGTCAGATACGCAGTATTTT.

There are many counts of this clonotype. The chain employs TRBV7-2 and TRBJ2-1; D ambiguous. Germline V gene data show CDR1 as SGHTA and CDR2 as FQGNSA. CDR3 length: 13 residues. V was pared by 1 base and J by 13 bases, with 14 bases between. Written as DNA, the CDR3 is TGTGCCAGCAGCTTAGGGTCCCCGGCTTCTCAGTTCTTC. It is translated as CASSLGSPASQFF.

This clonotype was seen many times. J is TRBJ1-1 and V is TRBV29-1; D not resolved. The germline gives CDR1 SQVTM, CDR2 ANQGSEA. The CDR3 is 12 residues long. V was shortened by 5 bases and J by 0 bases, with 7 bases between the two germline ends. CDR3: CSVLDLNTEAFF. CDR3 nucleotides: TGCAGCGTTCTCGACCTGAACACTGAAGCTTTCTTT.

This clonotype appeared many times. J is TRBJ1-5 and V is TRBV19, with 7 bases that match TRBD1. CDR1 and CDR2 from the germline V gene are LNHDA and SQIVND (reference sequence). The CDR3 length is 17 residues. The J segment lost 2 bases and the V segment lost 1 base, leaving 8 bases of the junction unmatched. The CDR3 sequence is CASSIARGFGGNQPQHF. In nucleotides, the CDR3 is TGTGCCAGTAGTATAGCCAGGGGGTTCGGGGGCAATCAGCCCCAGCATTTT.

This clonotype was detected many times. The rearrangement uses TRBV19 and TRBJ2-1, with D possibly TRBD1 on 6 matching bases. The germline V gene has CDR1 LNHDA and CDR2 SQIVND (reference sequence). This CDR3 region has 15 residues. Trimming removed 5 bases at V and 0 bases at J, with 11 bases between. The CDR3 reads CASSVQGSSYNEQFF. The CDR3 region has the DNA TGTGCCAGTAGTGTGCAGGGGAGCTCCTACAATGAGCAGTTCTTC. Looking up the rest from reference TRBV19 and TRBJ2-1 gives the full variable domain: DGGITQSPKYLFRKEGQNVTLSCEQNLNHDAMYWYRQDPGQGLRLIYYSQIVNDFQKGDIAEGYSVSREKKESFPLTVTSAQKNPTAFYLCASSVQGSSYNEQFFGPGTRLTVL.

This clonotype showed up many times. The chain combines TRBV5-1 with TRBJ2-2; TRBD1 might be the D (5 bases). The germline V gene has CDR1 SGHRS and CDR2 YFSETQ. This CDR3 comprises 16 residues. The V and J ends lost 4 bases and 0 bases respectively, with 13 bases between them. The CDR3 region is CASSHPQGSNTGELFF. CDR3 DNA: TGCGCCAGCAGCCACCCGCAGGGTTCGAACACCGGGGAGCTGTTTTTT.

This sequence joins TRBV5-1 and TRBJ1-5; D unclear. Germline V gives CDR1 SGHRS, CDR2 YFSETQ. The V gene lost 0 bases and the J gene lost 6 bases, with 7 bases spanning the gap. This CDR3 has 13 residues. The chain's CDR3 is CASSLEPSQPQHF. In nucleotides, the CDR3 is TGCGCCAGCAGCTTGGAGCCATCTCAGCCCCAGCATTTT.

This clonotype was detected a few times. One end of the junction does not line up with germline, which may come from a read error. V gene TRBV20-1 combines with J gene TRBJ2-2; D may match TRBD1 or TRBD2 (6 bases each). This CDR3 comprises 16 residues. Germline CDR1 reads DFQATT; CDR2 reads SNEGSKA (reference sequence). The CDR3 DNA reads TGCAGTGCGAAGGGGGGCGCCGAATTAGACACCGGGGAGCTGTCTTTT. It is translated as CSAKGGAELDTGELSF.

This sequence joins TRBV7-9 and TRBJ1-2, with 9 bases aligning to TRBD1. The CDR3 spans 13 residues. V lost 5 bases, J lost 4 bases, and 2 bases stayed unmatched. Looked up from germline, CDR1 is SEHNR and CDR2 is FQNEAQ (reference sequence). For the CDR3, the DNA is TGTGCCAGCAGCCCGACAGGGGGCTATGGCTACACCTTC. This sequence encodes CASSPTGGYGYTF.

This clonotype was seen only a few times. The genes are TRBV20-1 and TRBJ2-5, with 8 bases matching TRBD2. Germline loops: CDR1 DFQATT, CDR2 SNEGSKA (reference sequence). V lost 0 bases, J lost 2 bases, and 2 bases stayed unmatched. This CDR3 has 14 amino acids. CDR3 sequence: CSAREVAGQETQYF. CDR3 DNA sequence: TGCAGTGCTAGAGAAGTAGCGGGGCAAGAGACCCAGTACTTC.

This clonotype has ten or more counts. This rearrangement joins TRBV18 to TRBJ2-1; either TRBD1 or TRBD2 may fit D (5 bases each). V was shortened by 2 bases and J by 3 bases, with 8 bases between the two germline ends. Germline V gives CDR1 KGHSH, CDR2 LQKENI. This CDR3 comprises 14 residues. The CDR3 reads CASSPTGGYNEQFF. CDR3 sequence (DNA): TGTGCCAGCTCACCAACTGGGGGCTACAATGAGCAGTTCTTC.

This clonotype was recorded many times. The rearrangement uses TRBV7-2 and TRBJ1-1; perhaps TRBD1 as D (6 bases). Germline V gives CDR1 SGHTA, CDR2 FQGNSA. The length of the CDR3 is 13 residues. The germline V and J ends were trimmed by 4 bases and 2 bases, with 8 bases remaining between them. The CDR3 nucleotides read TGTGCCAGCAGCTCGGGACACAACACTGAAGCTTTCTTT. Protein: CASSSGHNTEAFF.

The table lists this clonotype with a few counts. V and J are TRBV14 and TRBJ2-5, with TRBD1 identical over 9 bases. The V segment lost 4 bases and the J segment 4 bases; nucleotides outside the gene matches: 4. The CDR3 has 14 residues. Germline lookup yields CDR1 SGHDN and CDR2 FVKESK. The CDR3 is CASSLNRGRETQYF. In nucleotides, the CDR3 is TGTGCCAGCAGCCTCAACAGGGGGCGAGAGACCCAGTACTTC.

This clonotype occurred many times. The rearrangement uses TRBV5-1 and TRBJ2-7, with no clear D. Trimming removed 2 bases at V and 3 bases at J, with 0 bases between. Germline assignment: CDR1 SGHRS and CDR2 YFSETQ. The CDR3 extends over 10 amino acids. The CDR3 protein is CASSFYEQYF. The CDR3 DNA is TGCGCCAGCAGCTTCTACGAGCAGTACTTC.

This clonotype was seen more than once but under ten times. The chain uses TRBV11-2 and TRBJ1-2, with D possibly matching TRBD1 (5 bases). The germline V gene has CDR1 SGHAT and CDR2 FQNNGV. This CDR3 is 17 amino acids long. Trimming left V 4 bases short and J 2 bases short, with 20 bases between. CDR3: CASSSLTGAESNYGYTF. The CDR3 region has the DNA TGTGCCAGCAGCTCGCTGACCGGGGCCGAATCGAACTATGGCTACACCTTC.

This clonotype was picked up a small number of times. The J gene is TRBJ2-3, the V gene TRBV5-4, with D unclear. Germline CDR1 reads SGHNT; CDR2 reads YYREEE (reference sequence). This CDR3 has 14 residues. Trimming stripped 4 bases from V and 1 base from J, with 10 bases between. CDR3 sequence (DNA): TGTGCCAGCAGCCTTTACGAGGGCACAGATACGCAGTATTTT. Protein: CASSLYEGTDTQYF. The variable domain in full, completed from reference TRBV5-4 and TRBJ2-3, reads ETGVTQSPTHLIKTRGQQVTLRCSSQSGHNTVSWYQQALGQGPQFIFQYYREEENGRGNFPPRFSGLQFPNYSSELNVNALELDDSALYLCASSLYEGTDTQYFGPGTRLTVL.

V usage is TRBV29-1 and J usage is TRBJ2-3; D remains ambiguous. Trimming removed 3 bases at V and 2 bases at J, with 6 bases between. Germline loops: CDR1 SQVTM, CDR2 ANQGSEA. The CDR3 loop spans 12 amino acids. CDR3 coding DNA: TGCAGCGTTGAGGCGGACACAGATACGCAGTATTTT. Its translation: CSVEADTDTQYF.

On this clonotype: Given a much more abundant clone one base away, this may be a read error. V is TRBV5-1 and J is TRBJ2-1, with 10 bases matching TRBD2. CDR1 is SGHRS, CDR2 YFSETQ, per germline. CDR3 length equals 14 residues. CDR3 loop: CASSLVAGGNQQFF. CDR3 bases: TGCGCCAGCAGCTTGGTAGCGGGGGGCAATCAGCAGTTCTTC.

This clonotype was observed many times. The rearrangement links TRBV6-2 or TRBV6-3 to TRBJ1-1; no definite D call. V dropped 2 bases and J dropped 3 bases, with 4 bases sitting between them. The CDR3 spans 12 residues. Germline lookup yields CDR1 MNHEY and CDR2 SVGEGT. This CDR3 is CASSYLYTEAFF. As DNA, the CDR3 is TGTGCCAGCAGTTACCTGTACACTGAAGCTTTCTTT.

Comments on this clonotype: A single base separates this from a much larger clone, so it may be a read error. The chain couples TRBV4-1 to TRBJ1-6; D unclear. This CDR3 contains 14 residues. Per the germline V gene, CDR1 is MGHRA and CDR2 is YSYEKL. Deletions cut 1 base from V and 11 bases from J, with 12 bases between. This CDR3 reads CASSQGIGYPPLHF. The CDR3 region has the DNA TGCGCCAGCAGCCAAGGTATAGGGTATCCACCCCTCCACTTT.

This clonotype was counted once. A much larger clone is a single base away; this may be a read error. The chain recombines TRBV12-3 or TRBV12-4 with TRBJ2-5, with TRBD1 matching 7 bases. The CDR3 contains 12 residues. This CDR3 is CAISVQGETQYF. CDR3 sequence (DNA): TGTGCCATCAGTGTACAGGGGGAGACCCAGTACTTC.

Ten or more counts support this clonotype. The chain uses TRBV4-1 and TRBJ2-6, with D unresolved. Germline V gene lookup returns CDR1 MGHRA and CDR2 YSYEKL. The CDR3 loop spans 16 amino acids. V dropped 4 bases and J dropped 0 bases, with 10 bases sitting between them. CDR3 protein: CASSPIPTSGANVLTF. Here the CDR3 DNA reads TGCGCCAGCAGCCCAATCCCCACCTCTGGGGCCAACGTCCTGACTTTC.

This clonotype was picked up many times. The V and J genes are TRBV6-5 and TRBJ1-1; D possibly corresponds to TRBD1 (5 bases). From germline, CDR1 is MNHEY and CDR2 SVGAGI. V lost 4 bases to trimming and J lost 4 bases, with 7 bases between them. The CDR3 contains 12 residues. The CDR3 reads CASSWGSTEAFF. The CDR3 nucleotides read TGTGCCAGCAGTTGGGGGAGCACTGAAGCTTTCTTT.

V usage is TRBV19 and J usage is TRBJ2-4; TRBD1 matches 7 bases. V lost 7 bases, J lost 8 bases, and 8 bases stayed unmatched. The germline V gene encodes CDR1 LNHDA and CDR2 SQIVND (reference sequence). The CDR3 covers 13 residues. For the CDR3, the DNA is TGTGCCAGTAACAGGGGAGCCACGGACATTCAGTACTTC. It yields the protein CASNRGATDIQYF. The whole variable domain, remainder taken from reference TRBV19 and TRBJ2-4, is DGGITQSPKYLFRKEGQNVTLSCEQNLNHDAMYWYRQDPGQGLRLIYYSQIVNDFQKGDIAEGYSVSREKKESFPLTVTSAQKNPTAFYLCASNRGATDIQYFGAGTRLSVL.

Ten or more counts support this clonotype. The genes are TRBV5-1 and TRBJ2-7; TRBD2 aligns across 7 bases. Trimming removed 2 bases from V and 2 bases from J; junction bases left unmatched: 7. The CDR3 is made up of 15 amino acids. Germline values: CDR1 SGHRS, CDR2 YFSETQ. The CDR3 loop reads CASSLLTSRAYEQYF. The CDR3 nucleotides are TGCGCCAGCAGCTTATTGACTAGCCGTGCCTACGAGCAGTACTTC.

On this clonotype: The junction differs from germline at one of its ends, possibly a read error. This chain links TRBV7-6 with TRBJ2-1, with D tentatively TRBD1 or TRBD2 (5 bases each). CDR1 and CDR2 (germline): SGHVS, FNYEAQ. The CDR3 contains 17 residues. For the CDR3, the DNA is TGTGCCAGCAGCTTAGACGGGGCTTTTAACTCCTACAACGAGCAGTTCTTC. It specifies CASSLDGAFNSYNEQFF.

To note about this clonotype: A much larger clone differs from this one at a single base, so this may be a read error. The chain joins TRBV13 to TRBJ2-1, with D unclear. Germline-derived CDR1 and CDR2 are PRHDT and FYEKMQ (reference sequence). The CDR3 is 14 amino acids. CDR3 sequence: CASSRSRTYNEQSF. The DNA for the CDR3 is TGTGCCAGCAGCCGTTCACGGACCTACAATGAGCAGTCCTTC. The whole variable domain, remainder taken from reference TRBV13 and TRBJ2-1, is AAGVIQSPRHLIKEKRETATLKCYPIPRHDTVYWYQQGPGQDPQFLISFYEKMQSDKGSIPDRFSAQQFSDYHSELNMSSLELGDSALYFCASSRSRTYNEQSFGPGTRLTVL.

This clonotype has a count of ten or more. The J gene is TRBJ2-5, the V gene TRBV7-2; D not resolved. The CDR3 runs to 14 residues. Trimming cost V 2 bases and J 4 bases, with 11 bases left between them. Germline values: CDR1 SGHTA, CDR2 FQGNSA. The CDR3 nucleotides are TGTGCCAGCAGCTTATGGACCACTGGAGAGACCCAGTACTTC. It translates to CASSLWTTGETQYF.